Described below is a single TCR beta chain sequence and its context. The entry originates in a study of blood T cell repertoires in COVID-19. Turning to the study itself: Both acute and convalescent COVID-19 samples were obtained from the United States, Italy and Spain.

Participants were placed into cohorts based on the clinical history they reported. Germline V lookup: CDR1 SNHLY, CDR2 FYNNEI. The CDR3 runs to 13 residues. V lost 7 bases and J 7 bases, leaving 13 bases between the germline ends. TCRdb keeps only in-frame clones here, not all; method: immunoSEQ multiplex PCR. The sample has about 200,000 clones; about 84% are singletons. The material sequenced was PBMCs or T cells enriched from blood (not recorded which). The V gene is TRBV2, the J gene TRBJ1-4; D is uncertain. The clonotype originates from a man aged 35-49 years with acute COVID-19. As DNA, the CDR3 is TGTGCCAGCAAACCTCTCGGGTTTGAAAAACTGTTTTTT. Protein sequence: CASKPLGFEKLFF.